Listed below are T cell receptor beta chains from one sample, sequenced in a study of monozygotic twins with inflammatory bowel disease. TCRdb reprocessed the 5' RACE reads and reports one entry per CDR3 protein, with no DNA. This table holds some 300,000 distinct CDR3 sequences. The sequenced sample consisted of blood. These receptors came from a human donor with ulcerative colitis or Crohn's disease, or a healthy co-twin of an affected twin (not recorded which). Both conserved end residues are part of each CDR3. Each record gives: V gene, J gene, CDR3 protein.

>TRBV5-4|TRBJ2-1
CASSFVSQGGEQFF
>TRBV7-2|TRBJ2-1
CASSWGAGVSYNEQFF
>TRBV5-4|TRBJ2-1
CASEGPYNEQFF
>TRBV15|TRBJ2-4
CATSRNQQGSKNIQYF
>TRBV6-1|TRBJ2-3
CASRDRDRSTDTQYF
>TRBV9|TRBJ1-1
CASSHNPGQGAFF
>TRBV20-1|TRBJ2-3
CSARGTRLPFGDTQYF
>TRBV6-5|TRBJ2-1
CASSYYSYNEQFF
>TRBV7-2|TRBJ1-1
CASSLEPGQNTEAFF
>TRBV12-3/TRBV12-4|TRBJ2-7
CASSLAVNEQYF
>TRBV29-1|TRBJ2-7
CSVDIMTGEQYF
>TRBV11-2|TRBJ2-5
CASSLAASGRVETQYF
>TRBV4-3|TRBJ2-2
CASSQRDKGGELFF
>TRBV28|TRBJ2-1
CASGGLADEQFF
>TRBV12-3/TRBV12-4|TRBJ2-1
CASSPRDRGQFF
>TRBV20-1|TRBJ2-1
CSAQIQQGGQFF
>TRBV3-1|TRBJ1-5
CASSQIQTNQPQHF
>TRBV24-1|TRBJ2-3
CATRGGSGTTSTDTQYF
>TRBV4-1|TRBJ1-6
CASKFSRQENSPLHF
>TRBV20-1|TRBJ1-1
CSARIGRLNTEAFF
>TRBV10-3|TRBJ1-2
CAISEEGNGYTF
>TRBV10-3|TRBJ1-4
CAISGGANEKLFF
>TRBV28|TRBJ2-7
CASTTAGISSYEQYF
>TRBV7-2|TRBJ2-4
CASSPRDRDNIQYF
>TRBV18|TRBJ2-7
CASAGQGSNEQYF
>TRBV15|TRBJ2-2
CATSRDYGSNTGELFF
>TRBV5-6|TRBJ2-7
CASSFRKGEQYF
>TRBV20-1|TRBJ2-1
CSAPRPLATYNEQFF
>TRBV7-2|TRBJ1-4
CASSFRDRGRANEKLFF
>TRBV18|TRBJ2-5
CASSPAGVETQYF
>TRBV24-1|TRBJ2-5
CATEAGKETQYF
>TRBV20-1|TRBJ2-3
CSASPSGITDTQYF
>TRBV19|TRBJ2-3
CASSLGGWMPTDTQYF
>TRBV29-1|TRBJ2-7
CSALGQVGYEQYF
>TRBV2|TRBJ2-2
CASRPRRDSTGELFF
>TRBV28|TRBJ1-6
CASRGTTGAYNSPLHF
>TRBV5-1|TRBJ2-5
CASSSRQAQETQYF
>TRBV15|TRBJ2-2
CATSRWTRGTGELFF
>TRBV12-3/TRBV12-4|TRBJ2-1
CASSQGTLNNEQFF
>TRBV5-1|TRBJ2-1
CASSLGEGPYNEQFF
>TRBV27|TRBJ1-5
CASSLSGGARIGNQPQHF
>TRBV5-1|TRBJ1-1
CASSPRTVANTEAFF
>TRBV5-1|TRBJ2-6
CASSSDRYGANVLTF
>TRBV4-3|TRBJ2-4
CASSQDFPSGWGGNIQYF
>TRBV2|TRBJ2-2
CASRDTNTGELFF
>TRBV6-2/TRBV6-3|TRBJ2-1
CASSLGTGLFYNEQFF
>TRBV6-1|TRBJ2-2
CASSRGTTGTGELFF
>TRBV20-1|TRBJ1-1
CSATLPRGQGNTEAFF
>TRBV4-2|TRBJ2-3
CASRQIFGLGILTDTQYF
>TRBV4-2|TRBJ2-7
CASSQAVGTGSYEQYF
>TRBV27|TRBJ2-7
CASSLQGIPYEQYF
>TRBV7-2|TRBJ1-5
CASSGSLGQPQHF
>TRBV20-1|TRBJ2-7
CSASGTYYEQYF
>TRBV5-6|TRBJ1-1
CASSFRYQNTEAFF
>TRBV12-3/TRBV12-4|TRBJ2-1
CASSLLLGANEQFF
>TRBV12-1|TRBJ2-5
CASSFHGAIAGRQETQYF
>TRBV7-9|TRBJ2-7
CASSSTQGYYEQYF
>TRBV20-1|TRBJ2-5
CSARRRTVLETQYF